This TCR beta chain stems from a study of blood T cell repertoires in COVID-19. Background on the study: Nucleic acid was either cDNA or gDNA, and it came from T cells, B-cell-depleted T cells, or PBMCs.

Sequenced by immunoSEQ multiplex PCR; TCRdb stores in-frame clones only, minus some. The sample includes approximately 300,000 clones, around nine tenths seen only once; the top ten take roughly 7.3%. With 5 bases clipped from V and 0 bases from J, the junction kept 5 bases outside the gene matches. Germline V gives CDR1 SGHAT, CDR2 FQNNGV. CDR3 length equals 17 residues. A Seattle source enrolled patients during active infection and followed them longitudinally. The V gene is TRBV11-2, the J gene TRBJ2-7; 15 bases align to TRBD2. The sequence derives from a woman in her 30s with COVID-19, enrolled during active disease. The specimen was peripheral blood. The CDR3 spells CASSPRTSGRDSYEQYF. In nucleotides, the CDR3 is TGTGCCAGCAGCCCCAGGACTAGCGGGAGGGACTCCTACGAGCAGTACTTC.